A single T cell receptor beta chain is shown here with its context. Its cognate antigen is unknown. Mouse gene names apply. The sequenced fragment ends 1 residue before the CDR3 boundary, so the rest is inferred from the germline J gene. The sample contains more than one DNA sequence encoding this CDR3. The sample comes from a study of tissue T cells after allogeneic stem cell transplantation. Study-level points and caveats: Which tissue TCRs were alloreactive or antigen-specific was not determined. Some clones might be persisting host cells. Limitations included a small, clinically heterogeneous cohort and limited sampling depth. Only a limited share of tissue TCRs appeared in blood or spleen.

Measured with immunoSEQ multiplex PCR; TCRdb has only the in-frame clones, and not every one. The table has approximately 50,000 clones, about three quarters seen once. With 5 bases removed from V and 0 bases from J, the gap between germline ends came to 6 bases. Germline V gene data show CDR1 as SNHLY and CDR2 as FYNGKV (reference sequence). The CDR3 contains 13 residues. The sequenced material came from sorted cells pooled from one or two spleens. This clonotype was sampled from a pool of C57BL/6 mice in good health. V is TRBV3 and J is TRBJ2-3, with unresolved D. The CDR3 protein is CASSPRSAETLYF. The CDR3 bases that were read are TGTGCCAGCAGCCCCCGCAGTGCAGAAACGCTGTAT.